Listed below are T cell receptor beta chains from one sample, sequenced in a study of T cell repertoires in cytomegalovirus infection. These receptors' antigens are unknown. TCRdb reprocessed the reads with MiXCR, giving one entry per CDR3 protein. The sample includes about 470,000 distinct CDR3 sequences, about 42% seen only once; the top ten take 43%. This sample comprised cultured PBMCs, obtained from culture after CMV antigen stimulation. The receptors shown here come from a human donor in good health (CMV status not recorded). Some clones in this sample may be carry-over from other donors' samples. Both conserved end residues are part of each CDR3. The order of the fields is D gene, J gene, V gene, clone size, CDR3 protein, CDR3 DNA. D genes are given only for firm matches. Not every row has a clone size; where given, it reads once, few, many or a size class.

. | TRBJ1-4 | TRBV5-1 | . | CASSFGAGYEKLFF | TGCGCCAGCAGTTTCGGGGCAGGGTATGAAAAACTGTTTTTT
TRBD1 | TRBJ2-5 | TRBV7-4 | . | CASRQTDRGRDETQYF | TGTGCCAGCAGGCAGACGGACAGGGGGCGCGATGAGACCCAGTACTTC
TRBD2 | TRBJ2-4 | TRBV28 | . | CASSQTSGGRNIQYF | TGTGCCAGCAGTCAAACTAGCGGGGGTCGGAACATTCAGTACTTC
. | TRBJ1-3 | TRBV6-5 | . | CASSRDPNSGNTIYF | TGTGCCAGCAGTCGGGATCCGAACTCTGGAAACACCATATATTTT
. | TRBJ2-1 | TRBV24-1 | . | CATSDLHGGEQFF | TGTGCCACCAGTGATTTGCACGGAGGTGAGCAGTTCTTC
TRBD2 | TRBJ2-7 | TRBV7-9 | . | CASSTGTSGILYEQYF | TGTGCCAGCAGCACCGGGACTAGCGGGATCCTTTACGAGCAGTACTTC
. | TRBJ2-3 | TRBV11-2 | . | CASSLVRESTDTQYF | TGTGCCAGCAGCTTAGTACGTGAGAGCACAGATACGCAGTATTTT
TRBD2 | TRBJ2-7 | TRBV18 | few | CASSASTSGRYEQYF | TGTGCCAGCTCAGCCTCGACTAGCGGGAGGTACGAGCAGTACTTC
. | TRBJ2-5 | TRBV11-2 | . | CASSLRALETQYF | TGTGCCAGCAGCCTACGGGCTCTCGAGACCCAGTACTTC
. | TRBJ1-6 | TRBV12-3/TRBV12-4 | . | CASTPGTGSGNSPLHF | TGTGCCAGCACCCCCGGGACTGGGTCCGGGAATTCACCCCTCCACTTT
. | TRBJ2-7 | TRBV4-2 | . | CASSQGWDYEQYF | TGTGCCAGCAGCCAGGGGTGGGACTACGAGCAGTACTTC
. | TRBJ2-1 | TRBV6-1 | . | CASSVSGPGIGEQFF | TGTGCCAGCAGTGTCAGCGGTCCTGGAATCGGTGAGCAGTTCTTC
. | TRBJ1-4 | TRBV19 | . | CASMEQGNEKLFF | TGTGCCAGTATGGAACAGGGTAATGAAAAACTGTTTTTT
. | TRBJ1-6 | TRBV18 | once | CASSRTTGRNSPLHF | TGTGCCAGCTCAAGAACTACAGGCCGTAATTCACCCCTCCACTTT
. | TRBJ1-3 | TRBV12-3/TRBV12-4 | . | CASTLSRGGNTIYF | TGTGCCAGCACCCTAAGCAGAGGTGGAAACACCATATATTTT
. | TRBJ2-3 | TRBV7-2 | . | CASSSYILDTQYF | TGTGCCAGCAGCTCGTATATACTGGATACGCAGTATTTT
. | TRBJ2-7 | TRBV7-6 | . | CASSLARQGVGEQYF | TGTGCCAGCAGCTTAGCGAGGCAAGGCGTAGGCGAGCAGTACTTC
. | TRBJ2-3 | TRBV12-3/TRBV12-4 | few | CASSLDIDTQYF | TGTGCCAGCAGTTTAGACATAGATACGCAGTATTTT
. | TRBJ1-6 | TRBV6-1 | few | CASSEAGQYNSPLHF | TGTGCCAGCAGTGAAGCTGGCCAGTATAATTCACCCCTCCACTTT
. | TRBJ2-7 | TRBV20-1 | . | CSASPGYSYEQYF | TGCAGTGCATCTCCGGGGTACTCCTACGAGCAGTACTTC
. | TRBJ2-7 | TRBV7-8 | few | CASSARPSANYEQYF | TGTGCCAGCAGCGCTCGGCCTAGCGCCAACTACGAGCAGTACTTC
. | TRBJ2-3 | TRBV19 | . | CASSIRTGIGGGDTQYF | TGTGCCAGTAGTATAAGAACTGGGATAGGTGGCGGAGATACGCAGTATTTT
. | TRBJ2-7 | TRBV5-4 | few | CASSLAGFAGPPYEQYF | TGTGCCAGCAGCTTGGCAGGATTCGCGGGACCCCCCTACGAGCAGTACTTC